This is a list of T cell receptor beta chains from one sample in a study of T cells after yellow fever vaccination. TCRdb analysed the 5' RACE reads with MiXCR anew, one entry per CDR3 protein. The sample records approximately 550,000 distinct CDR3 sequences, over 15% being singletons. The material was PBMCs, obtained 15 days after the yellow fever booster vaccination. The receptors derive from a man aged 25 to 45 who received the YFV17D yellow fever vaccine. The CDR3 runs from the conserved cysteine through the conserved F or W. D genes are given only for firm matches. Expanded clones are given a class, and other clones once, few, many or no size at all.

clone_size | cdr3_length | j_call | v_call | d_call | cdr3_nt | cdr3_aa
few | 15 | TRBJ2-6 | TRBV25-1 | NA | TGTGCCAGCAGTGAAACCGGGTTTTCGGCCAACGTCCTGACTTTC | CASSETGFSANVLTF
NA | 14 | TRBJ2-7 | TRBV5-5 | NA | TGTGCCAGCAGCCCACCGGCTCCCATCTACGAGCAGTACTTC | CASSPPAPIYEQYF
NA | 13 | TRBJ2-1 | TRBV10-3 | NA | TGTGCCATCCAGCAGGGAATTATGAATGAGCAGTTCTTC | CAIQQGIMNEQFF
once | 10 | TRBJ2-3 | TRBV7-2 | NA | TGTGCCACCTCCACAGATACGCAGTATTTT | CATSTDTQYF
NA | 15 | TRBJ1-5 | TRBV6-1 | TRBD1 | TGTGCCAGCACACTGCCGACAGGGGGCTGGCAGCCCCAGCATTTT | CASTLPTGGWQPQHF
few | 14 | TRBJ2-7 | TRBV12-5 | NA | TGTGCTAGTGGTGCTGACGACAGGGCGGGGGAGCAGTACTTC | CASGADDRAGEQYF
NA | 20 | TRBJ2-3 | TRBV11-2 | TRBD2 | TGTGCCAGCAGCCAAATGGGGCTAGCGGGAGCGCCTTGGGGCACAGATACGCAGTATTTT | CASSQMGLAGAPWGTDTQYF
NA | 14 | TRBJ2-1 | TRBV3-1 | TRBD2 | TGTGCCAGCAGCTCTTGTAGCGGGCCTTGTGAGCAGTTCTTC | CASSSCSGPCEQFF
NA | 12 | TRBJ2-7 | TRBV6-6 | NA | TGTGCCAGCAGCTCTGCAGCTTACGAGCAGTACTTC | CASSSAAYEQYF
few | 13 | TRBJ1-1 | TRBV5-1 | NA | TGCGCCTCCCAGACATCGCTGAACACTGAAGCTTTCTTT | CASQTSLNTEAFF
many | 16 | TRBJ2-3 | TRBV4-3 | NA | TGCGCCAGCAGCCCCGGGAACTCCCGGTCCACAGATACGCAGTATTTT | CASSPGNSRSTDTQYF
NA | 12 | TRBJ2-5 | TRBV20-1 | NA | TGCAGTGCTGGGACGAGCTTAGAGACCCAGTACTTC | CSAGTSLETQYF
few | 16 | TRBJ1-3 | TRBV10-3 | NA | TGTGCCATCAGCCCGGCCTCCCCTCGAACTGGAAACACCATATATTTT | CAISPASPRTGNTIYF
NA | 14 | TRBJ2-7 | TRBV29-1 | TRBD1 | TGCAGCGTCGTGAAGGGACAGGGGTCCTACGAGCAGTACTTC | CSVVKGQGSYEQYF
NA | 13 | TRBJ2-3 | TRBV7-8 | TRBD2 | TGTGCCAGCAGCGTAGCGGGATCAGATACGCAGTATTTT | CASSVAGSDTQYF
few | 16 | TRBJ2-7 | TRBV27 | TRBD1 | TGTGCCAGCACTCTGGACAGGGAGGATCGGACAGACGAGCAGTACTTC | CASTLDREDRTDEQYF
NA | 14 | TRBJ2-5 | TRBV7-6 | NA | TGTGCCAGCAGCCTCGGGACACCGGCTGAGACCCAGTACTTC | CASSLGTPAETQYF
NA | 14 | TRBJ2-7 | TRBV20-1 | TRBD2 | TGCAGTGCTGGAGCGGGAGGCCCCTCTTACGAGCAGTACTTC | CSAGAGGPSYEQYF
few | 15 | TRBJ2-1 | TRBV12-3/TRBV12-4 | TRBD1 | TGTGCCAGCAGTTTAGTACAGGGGAAACGCAATGAGCAGTTCTTC | CASSLVQGKRNEQFF
NA | 14 | TRBJ2-1 | TRBV18 | NA | TGTGCCAGCTCACCTCGGGACGGAAGCAATGAGCAGTTCTTC | CASSPRDGSNEQFF
NA | 12 | TRBJ1-1 | TRBV11-1 | TRBD1 | TGTGCCAGCAGCCGTGGACAGGGTGAAGCTTTCTTT | CASSRGQGEAFF
NA | 12 | TRBJ2-4 | TRBV20-1 | NA | TGCAGTGCTAGCGGAGTCAAAAACATTCAGTACTTC | CSASGVKNIQYF
NA | 17 | TRBJ2-5 | TRBV4-3 | TRBD2 | TGCGCCAGCAGCCAAGAGGGAGGGACTAGCGGAGCCGAGACCCAGTACTTC | CASSQEGGTSGAETQYF
NA | 12 | TRBJ2-2 | TRBV6-1 | NA | TGTGCCAGCAGTGTAAGCGTCGGGGAGCTGTTTTTT | CASSVSVGELFF
NA | 15 | TRBJ2-2 | TRBV5-1 | TRBD2 | TGCGCCAGCACCCTGGGGGGGTCGAACACCGGGGAGCTGTTTTTT | CASTLGGSNTGELFF
few | 16 | TRBJ1-5 | TRBV6-5 | NA | TGTGCCAGCAGTTACGTTAGGGCAGGCTCAAATCAGCCCCAGCATTTT | CASSYVRAGSNQPQHF
NA | 14 | TRBJ2-7 | TRBV7-2 | NA | TGTGCCAGCAGCTTAGCCGTCGGGAGCTACGAGCAGTACTTC | CASSLAVGSYEQYF
NA | 14 | TRBJ2-5 | TRBV7-7 | NA | TGTGCCAGCAGCTCGTGGGGGGAACAAGAGACCCAGTACTTC | CASSSWGEQETQYF
few | 13 | TRBJ2-4 | TRBV20-1 | NA | TGCAGTGCTGAGTCGGGGCGGAAAAACATTCAGTACTTC | CSAESGRKNIQYF
few | 11 | TRBJ2-3 | TRBV29-1 | NA | TGCAGCGTTGCCTTAACAGATACGCAGTATTTT | CSVALTDTQYF
NA | 13 | TRBJ2-3 | TRBV20-1 | TRBD2 | TGCGTTGGCCTAGCGGGAGCAACAGATACGCAGTATTTT | CVGLAGATDTQYF
few | 15 | TRBJ1-6 | TRBV4-3 | TRBD1 | TGCGCCAGCAGCAGAGGGACAGGGGGTATGTCCCCCCTCCACTTT | CASSRGTGGMSPLHF
few | 15 | TRBJ2-1 | TRBV20-1 | NA | TGCAGTGCTTCAGACCCAGGGGCATGGAGGAATGAGCAGTTCTTC | CSASDPGAWRNEQFF
NA | 17 | TRBJ2-2 | TRBV27 | TRBD2 | TGTGCCAGCAGTTTGGAACCAGCGGGAGGGCTAGCCGGGGAGCTGTTTTTT | CASSLEPAGGLAGELFF
NA | 15 | TRBJ2-1 | TRBV11-2 | NA | TGTGCCAGCAGCTTAGATTGGCCGGACACGAATGAGCAGTTCTTC | CASSLDWPDTNEQFF
few | 15 | TRBJ2-7 | TRBV9 | NA | TGTGCCAGCAGCGTAGCAGCGGCGAGCTCCTACGAGCAGTACTTC | CASSVAAASSYEQYF
few | 13 | TRBJ2-1 | TRBV10-3 | NA | TGTGCCATCAGTGAAGGCAGCTACAATGAGCAGTTCTTC | CAISEGSYNEQFF
many | 14 | TRBJ1-2 | TRBV7-9 | NA | TGTGCCAGCAGCCCCTCCCCAGGCAACTATGGCTACACCTTC | CASSPSPGNYGYTF
NA | 15 | TRBJ1-5 | TRBV5-1 | TRBD1 | TGCGCCAGCAGCAACGGACAGGGCCTCAATCAGCCCCAGCATTTT | CASSNGQGLNQPQHF
NA | 16 | TRBJ2-3 | TRBV5-1 | NA | TGCGCCAGCAGCGCACCAGGACCCTCGGGCACAGATACGCAGTATTTT | CASSAPGPSGTDTQYF
many | 16 | TRBJ2-5 | TRBV6-2/TRBV6-3 | TRBD1 | TGTGCCAGCAGTTACCCGACAGGGAAGTACCAAGAGACCCAGTACTTC | CASSYPTGKYQETQYF
NA | 15 | TRBJ2-6 | TRBV14 | NA | TGTGCCAGCAGCCGAAGAAGCTCTGGGGCCAACGTCCTGACTTTC | CASSRRSSGANVLTF
NA | 15 | TRBJ2-5 | TRBV7-9 | TRBD2 | TGTGCCAGCACCCAAGCGGGAGCCTTTAGGGAGACCCAGTACTTC | CASTQAGAFRETQYF
few | 15 | TRBJ2-3 | TRBV5-4 | TRBD1 | TGTGCCAGCAGCTCCCGGACAGGGGAAGGAGATACGCAGTATTTT | CASSSRTGEGDTQYF
NA | 14 | TRBJ2-1 | TRBV29-1 | TRBD2 | TGCAGCGTTGACGGGCTAGCGGGAGTCAGTGAGCAGTTCTTC | CSVDGLAGVSEQFF
few | 15 | TRBJ1-3 | TRBV5-1 | NA | TGCGCCAGCAGCTTGGTTGGAGACTCTGGAAACACCATATATTTT | CASSLVGDSGNTIYF
NA | 17 | TRBJ2-1 | TRBV4-3 | TRBD2 | TGCGCCAGCAGCCAAGATCGGAGCGGGGTAATGTACAATGAGCAGTTCTTC | CASSQDRSGVMYNEQFF
few | 14 | TRBJ2-1 | TRBV28 | NA | TGTGCCAGCAGTTCCACCCTACCGAACAATGAGCAGTTCTTC | CASSSTLPNNEQFF